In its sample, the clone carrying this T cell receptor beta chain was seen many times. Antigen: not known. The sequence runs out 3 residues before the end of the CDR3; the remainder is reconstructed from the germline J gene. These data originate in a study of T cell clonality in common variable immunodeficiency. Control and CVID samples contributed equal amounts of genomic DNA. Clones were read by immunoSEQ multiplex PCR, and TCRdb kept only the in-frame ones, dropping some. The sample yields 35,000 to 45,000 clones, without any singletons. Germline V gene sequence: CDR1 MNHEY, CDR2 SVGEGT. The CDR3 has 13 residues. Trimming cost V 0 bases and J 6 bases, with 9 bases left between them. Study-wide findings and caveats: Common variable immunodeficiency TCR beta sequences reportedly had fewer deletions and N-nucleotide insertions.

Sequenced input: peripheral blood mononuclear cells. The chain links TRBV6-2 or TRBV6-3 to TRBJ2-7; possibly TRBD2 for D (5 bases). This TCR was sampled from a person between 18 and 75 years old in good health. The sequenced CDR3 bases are TGTGCCAGCAGTTACTCACCCCGGGGCGAG. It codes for CASSYSPRGE. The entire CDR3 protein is CASSYSPRGEQYF.